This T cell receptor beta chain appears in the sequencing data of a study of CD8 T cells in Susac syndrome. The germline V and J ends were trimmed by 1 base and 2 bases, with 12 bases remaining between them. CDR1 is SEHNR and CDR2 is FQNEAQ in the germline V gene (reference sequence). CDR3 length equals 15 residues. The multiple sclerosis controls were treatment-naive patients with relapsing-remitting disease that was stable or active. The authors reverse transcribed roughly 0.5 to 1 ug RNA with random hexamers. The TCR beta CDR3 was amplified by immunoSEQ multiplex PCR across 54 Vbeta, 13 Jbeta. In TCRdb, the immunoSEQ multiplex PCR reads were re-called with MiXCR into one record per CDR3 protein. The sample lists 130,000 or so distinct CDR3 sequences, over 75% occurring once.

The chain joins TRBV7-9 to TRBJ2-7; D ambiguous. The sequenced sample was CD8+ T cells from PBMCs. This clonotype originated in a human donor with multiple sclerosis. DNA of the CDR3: TGTGCCAGCAGCTTAGGAGGCTCAGATCCCTACGAGCAGTACTTC. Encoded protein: CASSLGGSDPYEQYF.